These 28 T cell receptor beta chains were sequenced from one sample in a study of T cells in Graves' hyperthyroidism and ophthalmopathy. Amplified TCR beta CDR3 regions derived from RNA transcripts. First-round RT-PCR with HTBI primers amplified the TCR CDR3 region. TCRdb reanalysed the multiplex PCR reads using MiXCR and keeps one entry per CDR3 protein. The table includes 300,000 to 350,000 distinct CDR3 sequences, roughly 18% detected once. The sequenced sample consisted of blood. The receptors originated from a woman in her 40s with Graves' ophthalmopathy.

The sample holds many counts of this clonotype. CDR3: CSAKRQGPETQYF. Here the CDR3 DNA reads TGCAGTGCTAAAAGACAGGGCCCAGAGACCCAGTACTTC. The V gene is TRBV20-1, the J gene TRBJ2-5, with 7 bases that match TRBD1. This CDR3 has 13 amino acids. After removal of 4 bases from V and 4 bases from J, the junction contained 6 bases not matched to a gene. Germline assignment: CDR1 DFQATT and CDR2 SNEGSKA (reference sequence).

This clonotype came up many times. The genes are TRBV30 and TRBJ2-7; 10 positions agree with TRBD2. Germline-derived CDR1 and CDR2 are GTSNPN and SVGIG (reference sequence). J lost 6 bases, V lost 0 bases, and 5 bases had no gene match. The CDR3 length is 14 residues. This CDR3 reads CAWSVGTSASEQYF. In DNA form, the CDR3 reads TGTGCCTGGAGTGTCGGGACTAGCGCCAGCGAGCAGTACTTC.

This clonotype was seen repeatedly, ten times or more. V is TRBV28 and J is TRBJ2-5; no reliable D call. This CDR3 comprises 16 residues. Germline V gene lookup returns CDR1 MDHEN and CDR2 SYDVKM. Trimming cost V 7 bases and J 5 bases, with 23 bases left between them. The chain's CDR3 is CASTTVRRTSRETQYF. CDR3 DNA sequence: TGTGCCAGCACCACAGTGAGGAGAACCTCTAGGGAGACCCAGTACTTC.

This clonotype was seen repeatedly, ten times or more. The genes are TRBV5-6 and TRBJ1-2; D remains ambiguous. Deletions cut 3 bases from V and 1 base from J, with 19 bases between. CDR1 is SGHDT and CDR2 is YYEEEE in the germline V gene. The CDR3 extends over 17 amino acids. In nucleotides, the CDR3 is TGTGCCAGCAGCTCTTACACCCGACTAGATATTAACTATGGCTACACCTTC. The encoded protein is CASSSYTRLDINYGYTF.

This clonotype occurred many times. This CDR3 is CASSPPSGEGTNTEAFF. DNA of the CDR3: TGTGCCAGCAGCCCTCCGTCCGGGGAGGGCACGAACACTGAAGCTTTCTTT. V usage is TRBV13 and J usage is TRBJ1-1; D not certain. CDR1 is PRHDT, CDR2 FYEKMQ, per germline (reference sequence). The germline V and J ends were trimmed by 5 bases and 1 base, with 20 bases remaining between them. The CDR3 contains 17 residues. Using reference TRBV13 and TRBJ1-1 for the parts outside the CDR3, the full variable domain is AAGVIQSPRHLIKEKRETATLKCYPIPRHDTVYWYQQGPGQDPQFLISFYEKMQSDKGSIPDRFSAQQFSDYHSELNMSSLELGDSALYFCASSPPSGEGTNTEAFFGQGTRLTVV.

A remark on this clonotype: This clone may be a read error of a much larger clone one base away. A read error is likely, as this CDR3 ends without the conserved phenylalanine or tryptophan. The chain recombines TRBV4-3 with TRBJ1-3; D is ambiguous. This CDR3 has 16 residues. The V gene lost 0 bases and the J gene lost 2 bases, with 11 bases spanning the gap. Germline-derived CDR1 and CDR2 are LGHNA and YSLEER. CDR3 sequence (DNA): TGCGCCAGCAGCCAAGAACGAGGGTCTACTGGAAACACCATATATTCT. This gives the protein CASSQERGSTGNTIYS.

This clonotype came up many times. J is TRBJ2-7 and V is TRBV12-3 or TRBV12-4; D is ambiguous. There are 13 residues in the CDR3. V shed 2 bases and J shed 7 bases, with 12 bases lying between them. As DNA, the CDR3 is TGTGCCAGCAGTTTATTTTTTCGCGCGGAGCAGTACTTC. Translating it yields CASSLFFRAEQYF.

This clonotype was counted many times. The chain has TRBV7-9 and TRBJ1-2, with 8 bases fitting TRBD1. The V gene's germline CDR1 is SEHNR and CDR2 FQNEAQ (reference sequence). The CDR3 contains 14 residues. With 5 bases clipped from V and 7 bases from J, the junction kept 9 bases outside the gene matches. CDR3 in DNA: TGTGCCAGCAGCCCAACGACAGGGGTCGGTGGCTACACCTTC. Translation: CASSPTTGVGGYTF.

In this sample, this clonotype turned up many times. The chain links TRBV30 to TRBJ2-4; D not certain. Trimming removed 0 bases at V and 0 bases at J, with 9 bases between. The CDR3 runs 15 residues. Looked up from germline, CDR1 is GTSNPN and CDR2 is SVGIG (reference sequence). In DNA, the CDR3 is TGTGCCTGGAGTGTAAACCTCCTAGCCAAAAACATTCAGTACTTC. It codes for CAWSVNLLAKNIQYF.

This clonotype was counted ten times or more. The chain is built from TRBV6-2 or TRBV6-3 and TRBJ2-7; D is tentatively TRBD1 or TRBD2 (5 bases each). V dropped 6 bases and J dropped 2 bases, with 14 bases sitting between them. This CDR3 region has 14 residues. CDR1 is MNHEY and CDR2 is SVGEGT in the germline V gene. CDR3 nucleotides: TGTGCCAGCAGCTACCGGGACGGGCCCTACGAGCAGTACTTC. This gives the protein CASSYRDGPYEQYF.

The chain has TRBV14 and TRBJ1-6; perhaps TRBD1 as D (5 bases). Trimming took off 0 bases at V and 9 bases at J, with 21 bases between the two ends. The CDR3 covers 18 residues. Germline values: CDR1 SGHDN, CDR2 FVKESK. The CDR3 DNA is TGTGCCAGCAGCCAAGACGATCGTCGGTGGCAGGGAGGTTCACCCCTCCACTTT. It translates to CASSQDDRRWQGGSPLHF.

This clonotype was counted ten times or more. The rearrangement links TRBV5-5 to TRBJ2-7; D possibly corresponds to TRBD1 (5 bases). There are 13 residues in the CDR3. V lost 3 bases and J 5 bases, leaving 12 bases between the germline ends. Per the germline V gene, CDR1 is SGHKS and CDR2 is YYEKEE (reference sequence). CDR3 nucleotide sequence: TGTGCCAGCAGCTCCCAGGGTTGGGACGAGCAGTACTTC. Its translation: CASSSQGWDEQYF.

This clonotype was counted ten times or more. The chain combines TRBV12-3 or TRBV12-4 with TRBJ2-2; 8 bases fit TRBD1. V was clipped by 9 bases and J by 7 bases; unmatched bases: 10. CDR3 length equals 14 residues. This CDR3 is CASLDRELFGELFF. The DNA for the CDR3 is TGTGCCAGTTTGGACAGGGAGTTGTTCGGGGAGCTGTTTTTT.

This clonotype was counted at least ten times. The chain uses TRBV27 and TRBJ2-7; D is uncertain. CDR1 is MNHEY, CDR2 SMNVEV, per germline (reference sequence). This CDR3 is 15 amino acids long. V shed 7 bases and J shed 4 bases, with 20 bases lying between them. CDR3: CASTRIPAGEYEQYF. DNA of the CDR3: TGTGCCAGCACCCGGATCCCCGCTGGAGAGTACGAGCAGTACTTC.

This clonotype came up many times. The J gene is TRBJ1-1, the V gene TRBV2; maybe TRBD1 (6 bases). Germline V gene data show CDR1 as SNHLY and CDR2 as FYNNEI. The CDR3 is made up of 13 amino acids. The V and J ends lost 6 bases and 1 base respectively, with 9 bases between them. The CDR3 spells CASSQTGNTEAFF. CDR3 bases: TGTGCCAGCAGCCAGACAGGGAACACTGAAGCTTTCTTT.

This clonotype came up a few times. CDR3 loop: CASSLRGTITEAFF. The CDR3 nucleotides are TGCGCCAGCAGTTTACGCGGGACAATAACTGAAGCTTTCTTT. The V call is TRBV10-2, the J call TRBJ1-1, with D perhaps TRBD1 (6 bases). V shed 5 bases and J shed 5 bases, with 15 bases lying between them. This CDR3 is built from 14 residues. Germline lookup yields CDR1 WSHSY and CDR2 SAAADI.

This clonotype was seen many times. The chain joins TRBV6-1 to TRBJ2-7, with 7 bases matching TRBD1. Trimming at V came to 8 bases and at J to 5 bases, leaving 9 bases not matched to a gene. CDR3 length equals 13 residues. Germline V lookup: CDR1 MNHNS, CDR2 SASEGT. The CDR3 reads CASRRGLDDEQYF. The CDR3 DNA reads as TGTGCCAGCCGAAGGGGGCTGGACGACGAGCAGTACTTC.

As regards this clonotype: A much larger clone lies a single base off, so this may be a read error. The V and J genes are TRBV2 and TRBJ1-5; D uncertain. Germline assignment: CDR1 SNHLY and CDR2 FYNNEI. V shed 6 bases and J shed 5 bases, with 17 bases lying between them. The CDR3 covers 15 residues. Here the CDR3 reads CASSASGIHDQPQHF. As DNA, the CDR3 is TGTGCCAGCAGCGCCTCGGGAATCCATGATCAGCCCCAGCATTTT.

J is TRBJ2-7 and V is TRBV4-3, with TRBD1 as a possible D gene (6 bases). This CDR3 contains 14 residues. Trimming took off 3 bases at V and 4 bases at J, with 13 bases between the two ends. Germline CDR1 LGHNA, CDR2 YSLEER. The CDR3 DNA reads as TGCGCCAGCAGCCAGTCAACAGGGATGTACGAGCAGTACTTC. Amino acids: CASSQSTGMYEQYF.

As concerns this clonotype: Since the CDR3 does not end with the conserved phenylalanine or tryptophan, this likely comes from a read error. The chain carries TRBV7-2 and TRBJ1-1; tentatively, D is TRBD1 (5 bases). V lost 5 bases and J lost 1, with 11 bases in between. CDR3 length equals 14 residues. Germline loops: CDR1 SGHTA, CDR2 FQGNSA. The CDR3 loop is CASSTTVRNTEAFL. In DNA, the CDR3 is TGTGCCAGCAGCACGACAGTGAGGAACACTGAAGCTTTCCTT.

The sample holds a few counts of this clonotype. One end of the junction varies from germline; a read error may be responsible. The chain is built from TRBV6-1 and TRBJ2-7; D ambiguous. The CDR3 length is 11 residues. The germline V gene has CDR1 MNHNS and CDR2 SASEGT. CDR3 loop: CAISTRAEQSF. The CDR3 DNA sequence: TGTGCCATCAGTACCCGGGCCGAGCAGTCCTTC.

This clonotype was observed a handful of times. The V gene is TRBV29-1, the J gene TRBJ2-6; D remains unclear. The CDR3 totals 13 residues. Between the trimmed V and J ends, which lost 6 bases and 0 bases, there was a span of 6 bases. Germline values: CDR1 SQVTM, CDR2 ANQGSEA. This CDR3 is CSVQNSGANVLTF. CDR3 DNA sequence: TGCAGCGTACAGAACTCTGGGGCCAACGTCCTGACTTTC.

This clonotype was observed at least ten times. This chain uses TRBV15 with TRBJ1-1; D is undetermined. The CDR3 is 15 residues long. Deletions cut 0 bases from V and 5 bases from J, with 13 bases between. Germline-derived CDR1 and CDR2 are LNHNV and YYDKDF (reference sequence). DNA of the CDR3: TGTGCCACCAGCAGAGATGCCGAGGTGGGGACTGAAGCTTTCTTT. Translating gives CATSRDAEVGTEAFF.

This clonotype has ten or more counts. V is TRBV5-1 and J is TRBJ2-7; D may be TRBD2 (6 bases). This CDR3 contains 14 residues. Germline loops: CDR1 SGHRS, CDR2 YFSETQ. Trimming shortened V by 0 bases and J by 6 bases, and 13 bases separated the two germline ends. The CDR3 here is CASSLAGVSVEQYF. The CDR3 DNA reads as TGCGCCAGCAGCTTGGCGGGAGTATCGGTCGAGCAGTACTTC.

This clonotype was observed at least ten times. The chain couples TRBV28 to TRBJ1-1; a possible D gene is TRBD1 (5 bases). This CDR3 has 14 amino acids. From germline, CDR1 is MDHEN and CDR2 SYDVKM. V was trimmed by 7 bases and J by 3 bases, leaving 15 bases between them. CDR3 DNA sequence: TGTGCCAGCATCTATCAGGGCAGGTACACTGAAGCTTTCTTT. Residues: CASIYQGRYTEAFF.

This clonotype appeared many times. J is TRBJ1-1 and V is TRBV6-5, with 9 bases matching TRBD1. This CDR3 contains 14 residues. Trimming at V came to 6 bases and at J to 2 bases, leaving 4 bases not matched to a gene. CDR1 is MNHEY, CDR2 SVGAGI, per germline. The CDR3 loop is CASRRGQGNTEAFF. Here the CDR3 DNA reads TGTGCCAGCAGGAGGGGACAGGGAAACACTGAAGCTTTCTTT.

This clonotype occurred many times. The genes are TRBV28 and TRBJ2-7; maybe TRBD1 (6 bases). Trimming pared 4 bases from V and 3 bases from J, leaving 19 bases between. CDR1 and CDR2 (germline): MDHEN, SYDVKM. This CDR3 has 16 amino acids. CDR3 region: CASSSRTGKLFYEQYF. As DNA, the CDR3 is TGTGCCAGCAGTTCCCGAACAGGGAAACTATTCTACGAGCAGTACTTC.

As concerns this clonotype: The junction differs from germline at one of its ends, possibly a read error. The chain uses TRBV20-1 and TRBJ1-1; D is ambiguous. The CDR3 is 13 residues long. Germline V gene sequence: CDR1 DFQATT, CDR2 SNEGSKA (reference sequence). CDR3 sequence reads: CSARISVNTEALF. The CDR3, as DNA: TGCAGTGCTAGAATCAGCGTGAACACTGAAGCCCTCTTT.